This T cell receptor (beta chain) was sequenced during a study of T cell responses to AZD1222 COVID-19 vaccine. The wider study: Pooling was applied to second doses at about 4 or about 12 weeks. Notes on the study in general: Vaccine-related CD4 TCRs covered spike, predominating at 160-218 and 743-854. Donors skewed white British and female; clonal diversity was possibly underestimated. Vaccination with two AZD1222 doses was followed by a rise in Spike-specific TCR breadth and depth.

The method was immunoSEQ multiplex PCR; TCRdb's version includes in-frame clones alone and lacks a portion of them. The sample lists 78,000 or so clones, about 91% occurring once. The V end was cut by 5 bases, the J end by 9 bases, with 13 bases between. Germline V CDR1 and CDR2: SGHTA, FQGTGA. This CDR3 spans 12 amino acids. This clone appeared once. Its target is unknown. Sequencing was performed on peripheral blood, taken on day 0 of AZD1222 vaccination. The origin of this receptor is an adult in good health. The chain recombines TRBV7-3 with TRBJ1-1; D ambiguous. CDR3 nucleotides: TGTGCCAGCAGCGTCGTAGGAGGTCAAGCTTTCTTT. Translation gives CASSVVGGQAFF.